Sequencing of this TCR beta chain was carried out in a study of monozygotic twins with cystic fibrosis. Overall study findings and caveats: Clonality was generally low (median roughly 0.01), higher in the most severe patients. Age, concordance and disease severity did not associate with shared CDR3 numbers. Monozygotic CF twins shared more identical nucleotide clonotypes than unrelated patients.

A remark on this clone: The antigen is not known.

Sequencing was performed with immunoSEQ multiplex PCR; in TCRdb, only in-frame clones are kept and a portion is missing. The sample carries some 35,000 clones, about nine tenths recorded once. Germline CDR1 is MNHEY and CDR2 is SMNVEV (reference sequence). The CDR3 contains 13 residues. Trimming removed 2 bases from V and 2 bases from J, with 6 bases in between. The chain uses TRBV27 and TRBJ1-1; no definite D call. Specimen: blood. The source is a boy younger than 10 with cystic fibrosis. CDR3 loop: CASSLGLNTEAFF. CDR3 sequence (DNA): TGTGCCAGCAGTTTAGGTCTCAACACTGAAGCTTTCTTT.